The next 23 T cell receptor beta chains were all read from a single sample in a study of cytomegalovirus exposure and HLA in healthy donors. Generated by immunoSEQ multiplex PCR, the TCRdb table keeps only in-frame clones and is missing some. The table lists some 120,000 clones, 88% of them singletons. The specimen sequenced was PBMCs. These receptor sequences come from a man under 40 in good health and CMV-seronegative.

As concerns this clone: Germline and junction disagree at one end, which may indicate a read error. The V call is TRBV30, the J call TRBJ1-2; D possibly corresponds to TRBD1 (5 bases). The CDR3 contains 13 residues. Germline CDR1 and CDR2: GTSNPN and SVGIG (reference sequence). CDR3 in DNA: TGTGCCTGGAGTGTACGGGACTCCACTGGCAGCGACTTC. This gives the protein CAWSVRDSTGSDF.

V and J are TRBV6-5 and TRBJ2-5; 7 nucleotides agree with TRBD1. Germline V gene data show CDR1 as MNHEY and CDR2 as SVGAGI. V lost 6 bases and J lost 2; bases outside the gene matches: 6. The CDR3 totals 14 residues. The CDR3 DNA follows: TGTGCCAGCAGGCCCGGGACAGCTCAAGAGACCCAGTACTTC. Its protein is CASRPGTAQETQYF.

This sequence joins TRBV6-5 and TRBJ1-3, with 7 bases aligning to TRBD1. The CDR3 contains 14 residues. Germline V lookup: CDR1 MNHEY, CDR2 SVGAGI. J was trimmed by 2 bases and V by 4 bases; bases with no gene match: 2. CDR3 amino acids: CASSSTGAGNTIYF. The CDR3 nucleotides are TGTGCCAGCAGTTCAACAGGGGCTGGAAACACCATATATTTT.

This rearrangement joins TRBV9 to TRBJ1-5, with 7 bases that match TRBD1. The CDR3 has 14 amino acids. V was pared by 3 bases and J by 7 bases, with 7 bases of the junction left unmatched. The germline gives CDR1 SGDLS, CDR2 YYNGEE. Here the CDR3 DNA reads TGTGCCAGCAGCGCCTCCAGGGGGGAGCAGCCCCAGCATTTT. It translates to CASSASRGEQPQHF.

This clone was seen just once. This chain joins TRBV7-9 and TRBJ2-1; D call uncertain. The CDR3 has 12 residues. Trimming stripped 3 bases from V and 6 bases from J, with 6 bases between. Per the germline V gene, CDR1 is SEHNR and CDR2 is FQNEAQ (reference sequence). DNA of the CDR3: TGTGCCAGCAGCTTGCTACTCAATGAGCAGTTCTTC. Translation gives CASSLLLNEQFF. Using reference TRBV7-9 and TRBJ2-1 for the parts outside the CDR3, the full variable domain is DTGVSQNPRHKITKRGQNVTFRCDPISEHNRLYWYRQTLGQGPEFLTYFQNEAQLEKSRLLSDRFSAERPKGSFSTLEIQRTEQGDSAMYLCASSLLLNEQFFGPGTRLTVL.

The chain carries TRBV11-2 and TRBJ1-2; D not resolved. V lost 3 bases, J lost 0 bases, and 11 bases lay in between. CDR3 length: 15 residues. The V gene's germline CDR1 is SGHAT and CDR2 FQNNGV. The CDR3: CASSFLRGTNYGYTF. CDR3 in DNA: TGTGCCAGCAGCTTCTTACGGGGAACTAACTATGGCTACACCTTC.

The chain couples TRBV5-1 to TRBJ1-5; TRBD1 might be the D (5 bases). CDR1 and CDR2 (germline): SGHRS, YFSETQ. The V end lost 2 bases, the J end lost 7 bases, and 16 bases lay between the germline ends. This CDR3 is built from 15 residues. The CDR3 DNA sequence: TGCGCCAGCAGCTTTTGGCGGCGGCAGGGACAGCCCCAGCATTTT. It specifies CASSFWRRQGQPQHF.

This clone was observed a few times. This chain links TRBV9 with TRBJ2-2; 9 positions agree with TRBD2. The CDR3 consists of 16 residues. In germline, CDR1 is SGDLS, CDR2 YYNGEE. Losses at the gene ends were 4 bases for V and 3 bases for J; bases not matched to a gene: 7. This CDR3 is CASSLHSGSDTGELFF. CDR3 bases: TGTGCCAGCAGCTTACATAGCGGGAGCGACACCGGGGAGCTGTTTTTT.

The V gene is TRBV6-1, the J gene TRBJ2-2; 8 nucleotides line up with TRBD1. The V gene's germline CDR1 is MNHNS and CDR2 SASEGT. There are 15 residues in the CDR3. Unmatched junction bases numbered 9, after V lost 6 bases and J lost 6 bases. For the CDR3, the DNA is TGTGCCAGCAGCGAACAGGGGGTGTCATCCGGGGAGCTGTTTTTT. Protein product: CASSEQGVSSGELFF.

V usage is TRBV2 and J usage is TRBJ1-5; possibly TRBD1 for D (5 bases). The V and J ends lost 1 base and 4 bases respectively, with 8 bases between them. Germline V CDR1 and CDR2: SNHLY, FYNNEI. This CDR3 has 14 amino acids. CDR3 amino acids: CASSEETANQPQHF. DNA for the CDR3: TGTGCCAGCAGTGAAGAGACAGCAAATCAGCCCCAGCATTTT.

The chain recombines TRBV4-1 with TRBJ2-7, with 11 nucleotides matching TRBD2. CDR1 and CDR2 from the germline V gene are MGHRA and YSYEKL. J lost 0 bases, V lost 6 bases, and 4 bases had no gene match. CDR3 size: 15 residues. The CDR3 loop reads CASSPGTSGSYEQYF. CDR3 nucleotides: TGCGCCAGCAGTCCCGGGACTAGCGGCTCCTACGAGCAGTACTTC.

The chain has TRBV30 and TRBJ2-7, with TRBD1 identical over 7 bases. This CDR3 comprises 18 residues. The germline gives CDR1 GTSNPN, CDR2 SVGIG (reference sequence). The V and J ends lost 3 bases and 0 bases, in that order; junction bases with no gene match: 17. CDR3 residues: CAWSNLQPLDRNSYEQYF. The CDR3 DNA reads TGTGCCTGGAGCAACCTCCAGCCATTGGACAGGAACTCCTACGAGCAGTACTTC.

The V gene is TRBV30, the J gene TRBJ1-2, with 8 bases aligning to TRBD1. The CDR3 consists of 15 residues. Looked up from germline, CDR1 is GTSNPN and CDR2 is SVGIG (reference sequence). V dropped 4 bases and J dropped 3; count of bases not matched to a gene: 10. The CDR3 bases are TGTGCCTGGAACAGACAGGGGATAGGGGACTATGGCTACACCTTC. As protein: CAWNRQGIGDYGYTF.

The chain links TRBV27 to TRBJ2-7; a possible D gene is TRBD2 (6 bases). Germline V gives CDR1 MNHEY, CDR2 SMNVEV (reference sequence). V gave up 0 bases and J gave up 3 bases, with 9 bases separating them. The length of the CDR3 is 14 residues. Here the CDR3 reads CASSLSWRGYEQYF. In DNA form, the CDR3 reads TGTGCCAGCAGTTTATCGTGGCGGGGCTACGAGCAGTACTTC.

This clone showed up just once. The chain uses TRBV29-1 and TRBJ1-4; maybe TRBD1 (6 bases). Germline CDR1 is SQVTM and CDR2 is ANQGSEA. This CDR3 contains 12 residues. The V end was cut by 3 bases, the J end by 8 bases, with 10 bases between. CDR3 residues: CSVEKGGEKLFF. In DNA, the CDR3 is TGCAGCGTTGAGAAGGGGGGGGAAAAACTGTTTTTT.

The chain uses TRBV2 and TRBJ2-7, with 12 nucleotides matching TRBD1. Germline values: CDR1 SNHLY, CDR2 FYNNEI. Trimming cost V 5 bases and J 7 bases; bases outside gene matches: 6. This CDR3 is built from 14 residues. For the CDR3, the DNA is TGTGCCAGCAGTACGGGACAGGGGGCCGGGGAGCAGTACTTC. It specifies CASSTGQGAGEQYF.

The chain is built from TRBV7-3 and TRBJ2-7; 7 nucleotides match TRBD1. Trimming removed 2 bases from V and 5 bases from J; junction bases left unmatched: 6. CDR3 length: 14 residues. Looked up from germline, CDR1 is SGHTA and CDR2 is FQGTGA. CDR3 coding DNA: TGTGCCAGCAGCTTAGGGGACAGAAAGCACGAGCAGTACTTC. Translation gives CASSLGDRKHEQYF. The whole variable domain, filled in from reference TRBV7-3 and TRBJ2-7, reads GAGVSQTPSNKVTEKGKYVELRCDPISGHTALYWYRQSLGQGPEFLIYFQGTGAADDSGLPNDRFFAVRPEGSVSTLKIQRTERGDSAVYLCASSLGDRKHEQYFGPGTRLTVT.

V is TRBV5-5 and J is TRBJ2-7, with D perhaps TRBD2 (5 bases). The germline gives CDR1 SGHKS, CDR2 YYEKEE (reference sequence). The CDR3 contains 14 residues. V gave up 3 bases and J gave up 2 bases, with 12 bases separating them. The CDR3 loop reads CASSWGAGAYEQYF. Written as DNA, the CDR3 is TGTGCCAGCAGCTGGGGAGCAGGCGCCTACGAGCAGTACTTC.

This chain links TRBV7-2 with TRBJ1-6; D gene unclear. Germline CDR1 is SGHTA and CDR2 is FQGNSA. Trimming cost V 5 bases and J 6 bases, with 5 bases left between them. The CDR3 loop spans 12 amino acids. The CDR3 protein is CASSLPNSPLHF. DNA for the CDR3: TGTGCCAGCAGCCTCCCTAATTCACCCCTCCACTTT.

The gene calls are TRBV27 and TRBJ2-7, with 7 positions matching TRBD2. CDR3 length: 18 residues. Germline V gives CDR1 MNHEY, CDR2 SMNVEV (reference sequence). V trimming: 0 bases; J trimming: 2 bases; junction bases outside the gene matches: 13. This chain's CDR3 is CASSLSYPGLESPYEQYF. The CDR3 coding sequence is TGTGCCAGCAGTTTATCGTACCCCGGACTAGAAAGCCCCTACGAGCAGTACTTC.

The chain recombines TRBV7-7 with TRBJ2-2, with 10 bases identical to TRBD2. The CDR3 is 15 residues long. V shed 6 bases, J shed 6 bases, and the junction held 7 bases outside the gene matches. CDR1 is SSHAT and CDR2 is FNYEAQ in the germline V gene (reference sequence). CDR3 coding DNA: TGTGCCAGCAGTTCCGGGACTAGCGTTCCCGGGGAGCTGTTTTTT. It codes for CASSSGTSVPGELFF.

Only one count was recorded for this clone. The chain couples TRBV30 to TRBJ1-5; weak D call: TRBD1 (6 bases). The CDR3 runs to 14 residues. V shed 5 bases and J shed 7 bases, with 18 bases lying between them. Germline V CDR1 and CDR2: GTSNPN, SVGIG (reference sequence). The CDR3 loop reads CAWSLGQSGQPQHF. CDR3 nucleotide sequence: TGTGCCTGGTCACTCGGACAGTCGGGGCAGCCCCAGCATTTT.

This clone was counted once. The chain is built from TRBV6-1 and TRBJ1-2; D possibly corresponds to TRBD1 (5 bases). The V gene's germline CDR1 is MNHNS and CDR2 SASEGT. V lost 3 bases and J lost 7, with 18 bases in between. The CDR3 is made up of 15 amino acids. This chain's CDR3 is CASSDGGGGAGGYTF. The CDR3 DNA sequence: TGTGCCAGCAGTGACGGTGGTGGCGGGGCGGGTGGCTACACCTTC.